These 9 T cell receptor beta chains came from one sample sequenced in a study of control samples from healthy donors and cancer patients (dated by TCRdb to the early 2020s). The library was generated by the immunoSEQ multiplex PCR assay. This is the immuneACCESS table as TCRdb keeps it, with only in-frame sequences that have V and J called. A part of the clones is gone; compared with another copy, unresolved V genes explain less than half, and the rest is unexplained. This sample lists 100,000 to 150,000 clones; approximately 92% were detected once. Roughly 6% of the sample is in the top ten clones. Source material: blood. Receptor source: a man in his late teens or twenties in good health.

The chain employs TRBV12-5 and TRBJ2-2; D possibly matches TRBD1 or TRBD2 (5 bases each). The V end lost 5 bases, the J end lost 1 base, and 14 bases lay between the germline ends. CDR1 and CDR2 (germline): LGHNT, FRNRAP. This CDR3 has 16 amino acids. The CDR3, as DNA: TGTGCTAGTGGTACCCCCGGGACGGGGAACACCGGGGAGCTGTTTTTT. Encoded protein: CASGTPGTGNTGELFF.

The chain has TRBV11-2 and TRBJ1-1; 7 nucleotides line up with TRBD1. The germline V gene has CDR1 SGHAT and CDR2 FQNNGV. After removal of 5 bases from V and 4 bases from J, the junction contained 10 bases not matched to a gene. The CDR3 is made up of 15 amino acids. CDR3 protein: CASSPGQAGGTEAFF. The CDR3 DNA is TGTGCCAGCAGCCCCGGACAGGCCGGAGGCACTGAAGCTTTCTTT.

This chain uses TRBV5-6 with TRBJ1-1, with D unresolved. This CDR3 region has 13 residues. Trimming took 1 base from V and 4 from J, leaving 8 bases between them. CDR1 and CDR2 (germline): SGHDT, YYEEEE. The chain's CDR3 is CASSLKGGTEAFF. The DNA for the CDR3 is TGTGCCAGCAGCTTGAAGGGTGGCACTGAAGCTTTCTTT. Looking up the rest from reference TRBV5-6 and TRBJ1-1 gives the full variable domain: DAGVTQSPTHLIKTRGQQVTLRCSPKSGHDTVSWYQQALGQGPQFIFQYYEEEERQRGNFPDRFSGHQFPNYSSELNVNALLLGDSALYLCASSLKGGTEAFFGQGTRLTVV.

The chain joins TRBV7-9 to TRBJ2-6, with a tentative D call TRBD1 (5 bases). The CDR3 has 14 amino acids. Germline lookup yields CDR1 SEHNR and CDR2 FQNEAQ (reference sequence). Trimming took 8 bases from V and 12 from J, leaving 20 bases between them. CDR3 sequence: CASGVFGASSVLTF. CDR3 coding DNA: TGTGCCAGCGGAGTCTTTGGGGCCTCCTCCGTCCTGACTTTC.

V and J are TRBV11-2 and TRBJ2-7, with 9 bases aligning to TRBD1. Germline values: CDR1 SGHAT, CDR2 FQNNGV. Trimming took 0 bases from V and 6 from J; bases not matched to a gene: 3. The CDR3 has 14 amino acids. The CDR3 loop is CASSLEQGAGEQYF. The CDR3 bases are TGTGCCAGCAGCTTAGAACAGGGGGCTGGCGAGCAGTACTTC.

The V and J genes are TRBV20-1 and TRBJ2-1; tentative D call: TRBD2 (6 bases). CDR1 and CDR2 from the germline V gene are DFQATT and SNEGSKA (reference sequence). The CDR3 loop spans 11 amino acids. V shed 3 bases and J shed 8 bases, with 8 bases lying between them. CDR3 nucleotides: TGCAGTGCTAGCAGGGAGGATGAGCAGTTCTTC. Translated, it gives CSASREDEQFF.

CDR3 sequence reads: CASTSGGIYNEQFF. CDR3 in DNA: TGCGCCAGCACCAGCGGGGGGATCTACAATGAGCAGTTCTTC. The rearrangement links TRBV5-1 to TRBJ2-1; 9 positions agree with TRBD2. Germline V gives CDR1 SGHRS, CDR2 YFSETQ. Trimming at V came to 6 bases and at J to 3 bases, leaving 4 bases not matched to a gene. CDR3 length: 14 amino acids.

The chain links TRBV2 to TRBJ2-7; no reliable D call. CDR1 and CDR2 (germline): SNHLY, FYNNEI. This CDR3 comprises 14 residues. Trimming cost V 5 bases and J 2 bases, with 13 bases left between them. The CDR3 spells CASSNSVNAYEQYF. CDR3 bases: TGTGCCAGCAGTAACAGCGTAAACGCCTACGAGCAGTACTTC.

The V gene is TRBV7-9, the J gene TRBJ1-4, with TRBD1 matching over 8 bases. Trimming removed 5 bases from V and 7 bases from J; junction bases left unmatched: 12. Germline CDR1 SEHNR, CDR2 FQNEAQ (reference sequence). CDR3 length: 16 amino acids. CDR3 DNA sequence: TGTGCCAGCAGCCGCGCCGCCCAGGGGGCGAGTGAAAAACTGTTTTTT. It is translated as CASSRAAQGASEKLFF.